The text below deals with one T cell receptor (beta chain). It lacks a known antigen. Base qualities are not at hand, and no much larger clone is one base apart. In the prospective study, participants were roughly 18 to 89 years old, resided in 20 to 30 geographic areas of the United States, and were enrolled through a virtual design. To assign participants to cohorts, the prospective study relied on clinical history that participants themselves reported in a screening survey and a study questionnaire. Mobile phlebotomists in the prospective study collected whole blood, serum and a nasopharyngeal or oropharyngeal swab from every participant. Over a roughly 2-month period, participants in the prospective study had the option of providing additional blood draws and questionnaires. Blood samples from the prospective study were shipped frozen or at room temperature prior to DNA extraction. This record belongs to a study of blood T cell repertoires in COVID-19 (dated by TCRdb to the early 2020s). In the study overall: Samples covering the acute and convalescent phases of COVID-19 were provided by collaborators in the United States, Italy and Spain. The material from the prospective study consisted of cDNA or gDNA derived from T cells, B-cell-depleted T cells, or PBMCs. Deeply sampled blood TCRbeta repertoires from subjects exposed to, actively infected with, or recovered from COVID-19 were included in the dataset. The repertoires were released in a freely available public database meant as a resource for research on the immune response to SARS-CoV-2. Samples were obtained from the ongoing ImmuneRACE study (first 160 participants) and from approximately 1,200 subjects provided by 6 global collaborators. A de-identified subject ID, COVID-19 status, age in years and sex were almost always included in the sample metadata. Where available, HLA class I and class II types were taken from metadata supplied by the sample provider and were not determined by assay-based typing. The full study reports these points: The amount of clinical and demographic metadata varied by source and participant and was provided uncurated.

TCRbeta CDR3 regions were amplified from genomic DNA using the immunoSEQ Assay, a bias-controlled multiplex PCR. The original methods were these. The number of nucleated cells in each sample was estimated by amplification of reference gene primers within the assay. To quantify the absolute abundance of each unique TCRbeta CDR3 rearrangement, sequence reads were collapsed and filtered. Productive Simpson clonality was computed per sample as the square root of Simpson's diversity index over productive rearrangements. What TCRdb holds here is the immuneACCESS table cut down to in-frame rearrangements. Part of the clones is not present; checked against another copy, under half of the missing clones reflect an unresolved V gene, and the others are unexplained. V, J and clone size are taken as reported in that table, and D and trimming were inferred from the DNA itself. The sample contains approximately 240,000 clones, approximately 92% of them found a single time. The ten largest clones represent about 3.5% of the sample.

The TCR originated in a young woman in a cohort exposed to, infected with or recovered from COVID-19 (not recorded which). The source material was PBMCs or T cells enriched from blood (not recorded which).

The CDR3 region: CASSLVRGNTEAFF. The nucleotide sequence is given as TGTGCCAGCAGCTTGGTTCGGGGGAACACTGAAGCTTTCTTT. Recombination linked TRBV5-8 to TRBJ1-1, with no reliable assignment of the D segment. From the cysteine through the phenylalanine, the CDR3 covers 14 amino acids. CDR3 DNA is the only sequence kept; it has 42 bases, read in frame from the first base. The V and J ends are trimmed by 0 bases and 1 base, leaving 7 bases between them. CDR1 and CDR2 are read off the germline V gene as SGHTS and YDEGEE.